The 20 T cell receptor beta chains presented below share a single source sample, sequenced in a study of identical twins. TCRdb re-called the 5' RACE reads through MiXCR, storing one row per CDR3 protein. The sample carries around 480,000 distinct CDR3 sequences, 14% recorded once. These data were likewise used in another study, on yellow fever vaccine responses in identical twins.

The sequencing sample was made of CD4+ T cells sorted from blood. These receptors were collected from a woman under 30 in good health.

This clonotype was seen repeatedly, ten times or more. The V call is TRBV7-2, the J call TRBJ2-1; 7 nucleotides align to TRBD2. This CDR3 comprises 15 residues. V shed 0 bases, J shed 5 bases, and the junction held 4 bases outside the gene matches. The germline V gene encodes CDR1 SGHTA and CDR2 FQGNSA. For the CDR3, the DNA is TGTGCCAGCAGCTTAGCACCTAGCGGAAACAATGAGCAGTTCTTC. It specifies CASSLAPSGNNEQFF.

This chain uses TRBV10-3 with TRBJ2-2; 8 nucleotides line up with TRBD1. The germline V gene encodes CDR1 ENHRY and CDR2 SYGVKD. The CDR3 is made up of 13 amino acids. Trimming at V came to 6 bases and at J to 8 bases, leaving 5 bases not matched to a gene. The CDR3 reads CAISPDRVGELFF. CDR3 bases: TGTGCCATCAGCCCGGACAGGGTTGGGGAGCTGTTTTTT.

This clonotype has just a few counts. CDR3 DNA: TGTGCCAGCAACCTATCAGGAAGGACTGAAGCTTTCTTT. It yields the protein CASNLSGRTEAFF. The J gene is TRBJ1-1, the V gene TRBV12-3 or TRBV12-4; D gene ambiguous. This CDR3 spans 13 amino acids. V lost 7 bases, J lost 5 bases, and 14 bases lay in between.

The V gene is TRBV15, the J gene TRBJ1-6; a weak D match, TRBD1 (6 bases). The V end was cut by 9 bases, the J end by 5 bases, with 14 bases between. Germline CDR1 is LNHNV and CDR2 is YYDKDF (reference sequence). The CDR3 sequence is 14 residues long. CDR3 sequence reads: CATKQGNHNSPLHF. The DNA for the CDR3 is TGTGCCACAAAACAGGGAAACCATAATTCACCCCTCCACTTT.

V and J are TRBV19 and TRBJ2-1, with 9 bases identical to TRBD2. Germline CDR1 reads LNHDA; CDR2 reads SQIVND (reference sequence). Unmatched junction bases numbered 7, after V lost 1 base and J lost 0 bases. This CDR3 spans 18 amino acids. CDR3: CASSIGPTSGSSYNEQFF. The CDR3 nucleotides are TGTGCCAGTAGTATAGGGCCAACTAGCGGGTCCTCCTACAATGAGCAGTTCTTC.

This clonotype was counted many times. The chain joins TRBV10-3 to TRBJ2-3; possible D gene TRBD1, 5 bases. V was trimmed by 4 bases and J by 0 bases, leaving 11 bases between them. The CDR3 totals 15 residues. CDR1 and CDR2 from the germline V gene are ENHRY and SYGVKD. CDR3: CAISVQASSTDTQYF. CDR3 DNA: TGTGCCATCAGTGTACAGGCCTCTAGCACAGATACGCAGTATTTT.

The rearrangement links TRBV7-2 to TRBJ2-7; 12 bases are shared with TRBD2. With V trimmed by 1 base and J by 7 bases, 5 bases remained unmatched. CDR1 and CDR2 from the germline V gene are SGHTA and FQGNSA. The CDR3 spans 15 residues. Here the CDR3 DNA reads TGTGCCAGCAGCTTAGTCGGACTAGCGGGACAGGAGCAGTACTTC. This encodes CASSLVGLAGQEQYF.

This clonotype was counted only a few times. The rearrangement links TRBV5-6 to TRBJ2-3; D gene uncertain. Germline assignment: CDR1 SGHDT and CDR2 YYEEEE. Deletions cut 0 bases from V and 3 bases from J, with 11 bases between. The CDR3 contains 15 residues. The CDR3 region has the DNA TGTGCCAGCAGCTTGGTGGTGCAGGTGACAGATACGCAGTATTTT. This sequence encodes CASSLVVQVTDTQYF.

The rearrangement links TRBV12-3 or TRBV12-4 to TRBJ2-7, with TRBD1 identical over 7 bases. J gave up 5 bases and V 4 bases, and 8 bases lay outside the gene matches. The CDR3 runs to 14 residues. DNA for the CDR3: TGTGCCAGCAGTTACGACAGGGATTCTAACGAGCAGTACTTC. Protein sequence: CASSYDRDSNEQYF.

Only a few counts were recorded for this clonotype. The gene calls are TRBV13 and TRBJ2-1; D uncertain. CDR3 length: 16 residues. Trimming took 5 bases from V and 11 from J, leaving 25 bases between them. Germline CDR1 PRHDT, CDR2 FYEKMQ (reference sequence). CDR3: CASSLPMTDSLNQQFF. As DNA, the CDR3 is TGTGCCAGCAGCCTCCCAATGACTGACTCCCTTAATCAGCAGTTCTTC.

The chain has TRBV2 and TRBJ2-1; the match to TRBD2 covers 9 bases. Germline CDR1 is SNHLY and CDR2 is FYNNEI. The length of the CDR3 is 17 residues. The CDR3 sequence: CTLSLFGLAGAHNEQFF. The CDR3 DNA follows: TGTACCCTCAGTTTATTCGGATTAGCGGGGGCCCACAATGAGCAGTTCTTC.

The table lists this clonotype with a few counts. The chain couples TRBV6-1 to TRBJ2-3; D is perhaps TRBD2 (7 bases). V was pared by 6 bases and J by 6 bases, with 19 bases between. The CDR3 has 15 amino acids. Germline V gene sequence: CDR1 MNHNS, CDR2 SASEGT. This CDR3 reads CASSPRGGGRDTQYF. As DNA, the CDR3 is TGTGCCAGCAGCCCCCGAGGGGGAGGGCGGGATACGCAGTATTTT.

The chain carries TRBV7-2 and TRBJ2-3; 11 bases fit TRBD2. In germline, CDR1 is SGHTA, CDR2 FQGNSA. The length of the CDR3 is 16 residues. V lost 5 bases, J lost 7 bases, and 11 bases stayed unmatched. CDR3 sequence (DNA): TGTGCCAGCAGCCAAGTAGCGGGAGGGCCTCTAAATACGCAGTATTTT. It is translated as CASSQVAGGPLNTQYF.

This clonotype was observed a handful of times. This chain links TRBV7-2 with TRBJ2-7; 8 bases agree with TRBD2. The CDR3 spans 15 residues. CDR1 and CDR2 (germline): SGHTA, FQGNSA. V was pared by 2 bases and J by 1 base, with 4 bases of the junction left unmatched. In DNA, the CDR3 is TGTGCCAGCAGCTTATTGCGGGGGGCATCCTACGAGCAGTACTTC. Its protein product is CASSLLRGASYEQYF.

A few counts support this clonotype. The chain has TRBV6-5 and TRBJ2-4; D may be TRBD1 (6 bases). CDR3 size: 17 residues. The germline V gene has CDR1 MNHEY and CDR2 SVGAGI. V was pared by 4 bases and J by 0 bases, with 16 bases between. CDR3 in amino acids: CASSSQPGALAKNIQYF. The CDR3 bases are TGTGCCAGCAGTTCACAGCCAGGGGCCCTAGCCAAAAACATTCAGTACTTC.

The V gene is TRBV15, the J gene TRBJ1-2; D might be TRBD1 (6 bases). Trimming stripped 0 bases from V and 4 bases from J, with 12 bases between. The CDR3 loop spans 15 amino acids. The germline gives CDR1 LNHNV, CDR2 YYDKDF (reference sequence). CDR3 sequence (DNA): TGTGCCACCAGCAGAGACCCGGGGGCGAGCTATGGCTACACCTTC. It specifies CATSRDPGASYGYTF.

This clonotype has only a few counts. The CDR3 loop is CASIEGAPGANVLTF. For the CDR3, the DNA is TGTGCCAGCATTGAGGGGGCGCCTGGGGCCAACGTCCTGACTTTC. V usage is TRBV28 and J usage is TRBJ2-6; 7 positions agree with TRBD1. V lost 7 bases and J lost 2; bases outside the gene matches: 5. The CDR3 is made up of 15 amino acids. The germline gives CDR1 MDHEN, CDR2 SYDVKM.

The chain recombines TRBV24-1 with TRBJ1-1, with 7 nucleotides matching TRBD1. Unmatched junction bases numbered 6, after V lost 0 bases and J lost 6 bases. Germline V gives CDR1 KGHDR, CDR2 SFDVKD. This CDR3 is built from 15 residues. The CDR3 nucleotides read TGTGCCACCAGTGATTTGCGGCAGGGGGGCGCTGAAGCTTTCTTT. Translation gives CATSDLRQGGAEAFF.

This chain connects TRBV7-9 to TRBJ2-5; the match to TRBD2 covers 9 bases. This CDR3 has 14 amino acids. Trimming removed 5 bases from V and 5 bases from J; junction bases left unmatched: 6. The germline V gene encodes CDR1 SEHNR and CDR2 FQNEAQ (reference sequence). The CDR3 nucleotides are TGTGCCAGCAGCACTCAGGGACTAGCTGAGACCCAGTACTTC. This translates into CASSTQGLAETQYF. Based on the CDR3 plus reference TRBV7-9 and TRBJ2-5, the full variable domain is DTGVSQNPRHKITKRGQNVTFRCDPISEHNRLYWYRQTLGQGPEFLTYFQNEAQLEKSRLLSDRFSAERPKGSFSTLEIQRTEQGDSAMYLCASSTQGLAETQYFGPGTRLLVL.

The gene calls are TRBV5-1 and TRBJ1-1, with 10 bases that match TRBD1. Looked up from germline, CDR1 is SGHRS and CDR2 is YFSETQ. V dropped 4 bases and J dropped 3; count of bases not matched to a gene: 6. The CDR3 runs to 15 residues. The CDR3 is CASSPAGTGDTEAFF. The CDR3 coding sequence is TGCGCCAGCAGCCCCGCCGGGACAGGGGACACTGAAGCTTTCTTT.